Sequencing of this T cell receptor (beta chain) was carried out in a study of technical replicates of blood from a few donors. Repertoires were generated with immunoSEQ multiplex PCR, while TCRdb's copy carries only in-frame clones and drops some. This repertoire shows about 100,000 clones, 90% to 97% found once; its top ten account for roughly 0.22%. CDR3 length: 16 amino acids. The ends lost 0 bases at V and 6 bases at J; junction bases unmatched: 8. Germline V gives CDR1 LGHNT, CDR2 FRNRAP. This sequence joins TRBV12-5 and TRBJ2-1, with 7 bases matching TRBD1. The clonotype originates from a human donor in good health. What was sequenced was T cells isolated from PBMCs. The CDR3 protein is CASGLVLGQAVNEQFF. The CDR3 nucleotides are TGTGCTAGTGGTTTGGTACTCGGACAGGCTGTCAATGAGCAGTTCTTC.